The rows below give T cell receptor beta chains drawn from one sample of a study of blood T cell repertoires in COVID-19. Generated by immunoSEQ multiplex PCR, the TCRdb table keeps only in-frame clones and is missing some. The sample includes 350,000 to 450,000 clones, around nine tenths of them seen just once. Material: peripheral blood. Receptor source: a woman in her thirties or forties with COVID-19, enrolled during active disease. Each CDR3 is given with its conserved first and last residue. D genes are given only for firm matches. Size tells how often a clone was seen (once, few, many) or the class of an expanded clone, and some rows leave it out.

j_gene: TRBJ2-1
v_gene: TRBV14
abundance: .
d_gene: TRBD2
CDR3aa: CASTRTSGRFREQFF
CDR3nt: TGTGCCAGCACCCGGACTAGCGGGAGGTTCCGGGAGCAGTTCTTC

j_gene: TRBJ1-5
v_gene: TRBV6-2/TRBV6-3
abundance: .
d_gene: .
CDR3aa: CASSPGTTSGEPQHF
CDR3nt: TGTGCCAGCAGTCCGGGGACGACTTCAGGGGAGCCCCAGCATTTT

j_gene: TRBJ1-5
v_gene: TRBV6-2/TRBV6-3
abundance: .
d_gene: .
CDR3aa: CASSYDSRVSNQPQHF
CDR3nt: TGTGCCAGCAGTTACGATTCCAGGGTCAGCAATCAGCCCCAGCATTTT

j_gene: TRBJ1-1
v_gene: TRBV28
abundance: .
d_gene: .
CDR3aa: CASSPGDFLNTEAFF
CDR3nt: TGTGCCAGCAGTCCAGGGGATTTCTTGAACACTGAAGCTTTCTTT

j_gene: TRBJ2-1
v_gene: TRBV29-1
abundance: .
d_gene: TRBD2
CDR3aa: CSVEATSGSLSYNEQFF
CDR3nt: TGCAGCGTTGAAGCGACTAGCGGGAGTCTATCCTACAATGAGCAGTTCTTC

j_gene: TRBJ1-2
v_gene: TRBV27
abundance: .
d_gene: .
CDR3aa: CASSPKSGGGYTF
CDR3nt: TGTGCCAGCAGTCCCAAGTCAGGAGGAGGCTACACCTTC

j_gene: TRBJ1-2
v_gene: TRBV21-1
abundance: .
d_gene: .
CDR3aa: CASSPRAQQGGGGYTF
CDR3nt: TGTGCCAGCAGCCCGCGAGCCCAACAGGGTGGCGGTGGCTACACCTTC

j_gene: TRBJ1-1
v_gene: TRBV5-1
abundance: .
d_gene: TRBD1
CDR3aa: CASSGRDRGLEAFF
CDR3nt: TGCGCCAGCAGCGGCCGGGACAGGGGCCTTGAAGCTTTCTTT

j_gene: TRBJ1-6
v_gene: TRBV25-1
abundance: once
d_gene: .
CDR3aa: CASSEYAGSPLHF
CDR3nt: TGTGCCAGCAGTGAATATGCGGGTTCACCCCTCCACTTT

j_gene: TRBJ1-1
v_gene: TRBV7-9
abundance: .
d_gene: .
CDR3aa: CASSPQGNTEAFF
CDR3nt: TGTGCCAGCAGCCCGCAGGGGAACACTGAAGCTTTCTTT

j_gene: TRBJ2-5
v_gene: TRBV19
abundance: .
d_gene: .
CDR3aa: CASSRAGGFQETQYF
CDR3nt: TGTGCCAGTAGTAGGGCAGGTGGCTTCCAAGAGACCCAGTACTTC

j_gene: TRBJ2-2
v_gene: TRBV19
abundance: .
d_gene: .
CDR3aa: CASSNSGAGELFF
CDR3nt: TGTGCCAGTAGTAATTCGGGGGCCGGGGAGCTGTTTTTT